One sample yielded the 10 T cell receptor beta chains listed below, sequenced in a study of blood T cell repertoires in COVID-19. TCRdb's table, derived via immunoSEQ multiplex PCR, lists solely in-frame clones and lacks some. The data show more than 200,000 clones, with around nine tenths seen just once and just under 2% held by the top ten. The sequenced sample was peripheral blood. Receptors originate from a man between 25 and 39 years old with active or convalescent COVID-19.

The chain couples TRBV6-5 to TRBJ1-1; 9 nucleotides line up with TRBD1. The CDR3 has 15 amino acids. With 6 bases clipped from V and 4 bases from J, the junction kept 9 bases outside the gene matches. CDR1 MNHEY and CDR2 SVGAGI come from the germline V gene. The CDR3 reads CASSSSGTGITEAFF. In nucleotides, the CDR3 is TGTGCCAGCAGCTCCTCCGGGACAGGGATCACTGAAGCTTTCTTT.

This clone was recorded many times. V is TRBV14 and J is TRBJ2-7, with D perhaps TRBD1 (5 bases). Germline V lookup: CDR1 SGHDN, CDR2 FVKESK. V shed 2 bases and J shed 2 bases, with 10 bases lying between them. The CDR3 has 14 amino acids. Here the CDR3 reads CASSQLTVAYEQYF. CDR3 sequence (DNA): TGTGCCAGCAGCCAATTGACAGTTGCCTACGAGCAGTACTTC. The full variable domain, completed using reference TRBV14 and TRBJ2-7, is EAGVTQFPSHSVIEKGQTVTLRCDPISGHDNLYWYRRVMGKEIKFLLHFVKESKQDESGMPNNRFLAERTGGTYSTLKVQPAELEDSGVYFCASSQLTVAYEQYFGPGTRLTVT.

The chain has TRBV19 and TRBJ2-1, with 8 nucleotides matching TRBD1. V shed 5 bases, J shed 6 bases, and the junction held 6 bases outside the gene matches. The germline V gene has CDR1 LNHDA and CDR2 SQIVND (reference sequence). The CDR3 spans 14 residues. As DNA, the CDR3 is TGTGCCAGTAGTCGACAGGGGTGGGGCAATGAGCAGTTCTTC. It specifies CASSRQGWGNEQFF. Looking up the rest from reference TRBV19 and TRBJ2-1 gives the full variable domain: DGGITQSPKYLFRKEGQNVTLSCEQNLNHDAMYWYRQDPGQGLRLIYYSQIVNDFQKGDIAEGYSVSREKKESFPLTVTSAQKNPTAFYLCASSRQGWGNEQFFGPGTRLTVL.

The gene calls are TRBV25-1 and TRBJ1-3; D gene uncertain. The CDR3 sequence is 12 residues long. Germline CDR1 reads MGHDK; CDR2 reads SYGVNS. Trimming cost V 6 bases and J 0 bases, with 3 bases left between them. In nucleotides, the CDR3 is TGTGCCAGCAGCCTCTCTGGAAACACCATATATTTT. Translating it yields CASSLSGNTIYF.

The chain uses TRBV19 and TRBJ2-1; D may be TRBD2 (6 bases). The germline gives CDR1 LNHDA, CDR2 SQIVND (reference sequence). The CDR3 has 15 residues. V gave up 1 base and J gave up 4 bases, with 11 bases separating them. CDR3 in DNA: TGTGCCAGTAGTATAGGAGGAGGGCATTACAATGAGCAGTTCTTC. The encoded protein is CASSIGGGHYNEQFF.

This clone has a single count. The gene calls are TRBV5-6 and TRBJ1-1; D not resolved. Germline V lookup: CDR1 SGHDT, CDR2 YYEEEE. The V end lost 2 bases, the J end lost 5 bases, and 10 bases lay between the germline ends. This CDR3 is 13 amino acids long. CDR3 sequence: CASSFIGRTEAFF. For the CDR3, the DNA is TGTGCCAGCAGCTTTATCGGTCGGACTGAAGCTTTCTTT.

The chain employs TRBV4-3 and TRBJ2-7, with D possibly TRBD2 on 6 matching bases. Trimming removed 0 bases from V and 3 bases from J, with 15 bases in between. The CDR3 contains 16 residues. Germline V gene lookup returns CDR1 LGHNA and CDR2 YSLEER. The CDR3 bases are TGCGCCAGCAGCCAAGAGATGGGGGGTGGTGTCTACGAGCAGTACTTC. Translated: CASSQEMGGGVYEQYF.

The rearrangement links TRBV11-2 to TRBJ1-6, with 8 bases identical to TRBD1. Germline V lookup: CDR1 SGHAT, CDR2 FQNNGV. The CDR3 has 14 residues. V lost 5 bases and J lost 7; bases outside the gene matches: 4. The CDR3 DNA follows: TGTGCCAGCAGCCAGGGGGCCGTCAATTCACCCCTCCACTTT. Residues: CASSQGAVNSPLHF.

The J gene is TRBJ2-7, the V gene TRBV6-2 or TRBV6-3; D gene unclear. This CDR3 region has 12 residues. V gave up 2 bases and J gave up 4 bases, with 6 bases separating them. From germline, CDR1 is MNHEY and CDR2 SVGEGT. DNA for the CDR3: TGTGCCAGCAGTTACCCCCGGTACGAGCAGTACTTC. It codes for CASSYPRYEQYF.

Of note for this clone: A read error may produce the germline difference seen at one junction end. J is TRBJ1-3 and V is TRBV5-1; TRBD1 might be the D (6 bases). CDR1 is SGHRS, CDR2 YFSETQ, per germline. The CDR3 contains 11 residues. CDR3 coding DNA: TGCGCCAGCAGCTGCAGGACAGTCTTTGATTTT. It specifies CASSCRTVFDF.